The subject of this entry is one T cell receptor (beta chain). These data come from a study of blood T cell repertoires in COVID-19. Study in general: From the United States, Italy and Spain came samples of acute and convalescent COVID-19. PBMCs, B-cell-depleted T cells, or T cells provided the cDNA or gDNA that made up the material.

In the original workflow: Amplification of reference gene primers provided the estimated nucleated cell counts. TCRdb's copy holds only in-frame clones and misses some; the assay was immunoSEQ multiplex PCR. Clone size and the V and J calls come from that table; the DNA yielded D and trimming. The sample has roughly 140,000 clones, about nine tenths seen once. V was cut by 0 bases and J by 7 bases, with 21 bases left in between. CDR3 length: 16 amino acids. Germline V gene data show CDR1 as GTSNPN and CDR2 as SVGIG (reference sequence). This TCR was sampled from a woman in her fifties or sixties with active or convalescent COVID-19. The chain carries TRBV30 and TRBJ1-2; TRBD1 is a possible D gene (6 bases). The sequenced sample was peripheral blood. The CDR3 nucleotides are TGTGCCTGGAGTGTAGACTCCGGGACAACTCGGCGTGGCTACACCTTC. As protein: CAWSVDSGTTRRGYTF.